This T cell receptor beta chain appears in the sequencing data of a study of shared clonotypes between healthy human individuals (dated by TCRdb to the early 2020s). For the study in its entirety: The cohort included three men and a couple of women between 18 and 49 years of age. For each donor, CD4 naive and CD4 memory were each run on three plates, CD8 naive on two plates, and CD8 memory on one plate. Blood TCR repertoires of roughly five healthy adults were deeply sequenced to estimate repertoire size and the extent of clonotype sharing between individuals. To increase sequencing depth and limit assay-specific biases, different laboratories used diverse techniques to prepare libraries and sequence TCR repertoires. Between about 0.85 and 9.5 billion PBMCs per donor were obtained by leukapheresis.

Using the deep immunoSEQ assay, TCR CDR3 regions were amplified from genomic DNA by multiplex PCR. Genomic DNA extracted from each cell subset was distributed evenly over all wells of several immunoSEQ 96-well plates, and each plate served as one replicate. For sorted subsets, around 200 ng genomic DNA, equal to about 30,000 T cell genomes, was loaded into each replicate PCR. Purified libraries were quantified with a Qubit 3.0 fluorometer, sized on a Bioanalyzer 2100, and re-quantified with the KAPA Library Quantification kit. Each immunoSEQ 96-well plate was sequenced on its own single-read 150-cycle Illumina NextSeq 550 flow cell. On the authors' methods: Because the immunoSEQ output included only junctional sequences and no quality scores, the filtering could not be the same as the filtering used for full-length reads. To assign V/J genes and CDR3, sequences were annotated against IMGT germline references using PyIR, a Python wrapper for IgBLAST v1.9. Reads were filtered out if the reads had weak V/J assignments (E-value above 1e-6), no CDR3, stop codons, out-of-frame junctions, or ambiguous translated residues. A V3J clonotype was defined by an identical inferred V gene, J gene, and CDR3 amino acid sequence. Percentage overlap between repertoires was computed as shared unique clonotypes divided by the size of the smaller repertoire. Three approaches were used to assess repertoire richness: RTK rarefaction, the Chao1 estimator, and Recon v2.1 estimates of unobserved clonotypes. OLGA was used to compute generation probabilities for all TCRbeta clonotypes that the gDNA method yielded from a few donors. The immuneACCESS repertoire file appears here via TCRdb, limited to in-frame rearrangements. These files lack a portion of the clones; in checked studies, under half of the deficit traces to unresolved V genes, and the cause of the others is not known. V and J calls and clone size are given by that table; D and trimming were obtained from the DNA. This sample gives about 1.1 million clones in total; 60% to 80% of them show up just once. Together, the top ten hold 0.89% of the sample.

Donors were healthy HIV-negative adults with no recently reported acute infections or vaccinations. All donors were Caucasian adults living in Nashville, Tennessee, USA. CD4+ T cells were enriched through magnetic negative selection, after which naive cells were positively selected on CD45RA and the remaining negative fraction served as the memory subset. After blood collection by leukapheresis, PBMCs were isolated using Ficoll-Histopaque density gradient centrifugation and then cryopreserved in the vapor phase of liquid nitrogen. Analytical flow cytometry was used to check the purity and quantity of every magnetically sorted T cell population. Genomic DNA was isolated from each sorted fraction and quantified by UV absorbance on a Nanodrop 2000c. Here is what the overall study found, with its caveats: When a few donors were compared, the shared fraction of clonotypes was about 5% for naive CD4, around 3.5% for naive CD8, 2% to 2.5% for memory CD4, and 0.35% to 0.4% for memory CD8. Larger estimated clonotype richness was generally found for naive subsets than for memory subsets. Because the study included only a small number of donors, the genetic and exposure-history diversity represented was limited. Based on pairwise subsampling, the degree of clonotype sharing among donors was expected to be affected by sequencing depth. Compared with non-shared clonotypes, the clonotypes found in all four sorted-subset donors had higher generation probabilities. Even with the large sequencing depth, rarefaction of the sorted-subset datasets indicated that sequencing was incomplete. Sampling was limited to blood, and TCR repertoires in tissue likely differ from TCR repertoires in blood.

As regards this clone: It lacks a known antigen. Base qualities are not at hand, and no much larger clone is one base apart.

V sheds 4 bases and J sheds 4 bases, leaving 18 bases between their ends. The CDR3 covers 15 residues, taking in both the cysteine and the phenylalanine. CDR3 DNA only is kept here, 45 bases in frame from base 1. CDR1 SGHRS and CDR2 YFSETQ are derived from the germline V gene. This clonotype originated in a young man in good health. Some clones in this sample may be carry-over from other donors' samples. This receptor chain uses TRBV5-1 and TRBJ2-7; the D gene is perhaps TRBD2, from 5 matching bases. Sequenced input: memory CD4+ T cells from PBMCs. The intended sense of this specimen's cell subset or site label: CD45RA-negative fraction. CDR3 sequence: CASSDAALDPYEQYF. The nucleotide sequence is TGCGCCAGCAGCGACGCGGCACTAGACCCTTACGAGCAGTACTTC.